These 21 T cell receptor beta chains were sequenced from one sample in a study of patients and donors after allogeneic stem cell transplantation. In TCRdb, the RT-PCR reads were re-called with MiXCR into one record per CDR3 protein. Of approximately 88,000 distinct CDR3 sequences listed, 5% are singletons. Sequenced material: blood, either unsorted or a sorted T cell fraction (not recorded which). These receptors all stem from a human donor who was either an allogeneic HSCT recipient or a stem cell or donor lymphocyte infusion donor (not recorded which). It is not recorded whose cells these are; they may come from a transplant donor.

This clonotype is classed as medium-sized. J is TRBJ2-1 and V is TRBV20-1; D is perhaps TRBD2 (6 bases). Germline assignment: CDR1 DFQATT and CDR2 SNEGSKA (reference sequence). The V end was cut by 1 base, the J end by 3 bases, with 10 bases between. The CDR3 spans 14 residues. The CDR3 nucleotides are TGCAGTGCTAGAGGCGCTAGCGACTACAATGAGCAGTTCTTC. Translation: CSARGASDYNEQFF.

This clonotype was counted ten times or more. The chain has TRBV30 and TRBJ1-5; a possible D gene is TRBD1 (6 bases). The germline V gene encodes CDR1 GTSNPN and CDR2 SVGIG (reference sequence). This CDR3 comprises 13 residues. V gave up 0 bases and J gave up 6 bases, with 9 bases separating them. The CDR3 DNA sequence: TGTGCCTGGAGTGTACAGGGAGGTCAGCCCCAGCATTTT. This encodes CAWSVQGGQPQHF.

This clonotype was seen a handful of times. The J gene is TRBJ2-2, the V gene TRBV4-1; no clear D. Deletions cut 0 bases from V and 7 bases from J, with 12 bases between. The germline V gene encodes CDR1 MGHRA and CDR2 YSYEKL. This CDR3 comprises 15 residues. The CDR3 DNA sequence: TGCGCCAGCAGCCAAGACGGGCAGCCGGGCGGGGAGCTGTTTTTT. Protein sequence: CASSQDGQPGGELFF.

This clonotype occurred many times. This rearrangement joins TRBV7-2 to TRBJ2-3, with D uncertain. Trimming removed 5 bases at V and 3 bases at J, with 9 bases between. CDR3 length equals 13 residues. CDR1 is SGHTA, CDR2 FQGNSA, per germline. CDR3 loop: CASSKGRTDTQYF. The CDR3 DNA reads TGTGCCAGCAGCAAAGGCCGAACAGATACGCAGTATTTT.

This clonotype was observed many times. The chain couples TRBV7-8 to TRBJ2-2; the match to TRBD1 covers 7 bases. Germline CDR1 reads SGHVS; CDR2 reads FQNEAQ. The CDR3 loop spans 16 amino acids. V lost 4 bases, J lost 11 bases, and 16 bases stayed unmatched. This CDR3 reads CASSSPGTVYFGELFF. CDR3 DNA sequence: TGTGCCAGCAGCTCCCCCGGGACAGTCTATTTCGGCGAGCTGTTTTTT.

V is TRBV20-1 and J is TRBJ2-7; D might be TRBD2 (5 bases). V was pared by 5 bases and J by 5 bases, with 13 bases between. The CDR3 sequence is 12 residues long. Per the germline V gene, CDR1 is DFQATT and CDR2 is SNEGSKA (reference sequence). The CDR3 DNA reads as TGCAGTGCTGGGAGTTGGGGAGACGAGCAGTACTTC. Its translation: CSAGSWGDEQYF.

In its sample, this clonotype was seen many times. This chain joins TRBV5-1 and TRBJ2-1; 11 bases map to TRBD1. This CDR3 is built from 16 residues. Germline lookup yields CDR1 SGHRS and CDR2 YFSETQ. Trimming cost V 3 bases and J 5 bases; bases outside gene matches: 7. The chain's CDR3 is CASSSLGQGANNEQFF. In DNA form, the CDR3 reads TGCGCCAGCAGCTCCCTAGGACAGGGGGCTAACAATGAGCAGTTCTTC.

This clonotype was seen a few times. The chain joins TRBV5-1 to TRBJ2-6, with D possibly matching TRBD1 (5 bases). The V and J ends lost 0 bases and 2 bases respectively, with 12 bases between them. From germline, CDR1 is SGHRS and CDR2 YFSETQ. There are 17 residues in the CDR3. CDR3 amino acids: CASSLGGRAAGANVLTF. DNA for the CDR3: TGCGCCAGCAGCTTGGGGGGCAGGGCTGCTGGGGCCAACGTCCTGACTTTC.

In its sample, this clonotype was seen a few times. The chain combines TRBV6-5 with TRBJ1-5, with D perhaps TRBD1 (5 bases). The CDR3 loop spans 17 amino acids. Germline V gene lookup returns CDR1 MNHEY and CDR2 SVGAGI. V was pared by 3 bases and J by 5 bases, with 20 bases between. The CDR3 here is CASSYGDRGSGDQPQHF. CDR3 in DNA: TGTGCCAGCAGTTATGGGGACCGAGGTAGCGGGGATCAGCCCCAGCATTTT.

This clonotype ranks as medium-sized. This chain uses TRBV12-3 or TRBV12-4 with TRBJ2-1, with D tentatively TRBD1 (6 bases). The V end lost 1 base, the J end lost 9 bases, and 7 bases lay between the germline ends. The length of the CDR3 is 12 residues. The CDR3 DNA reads TGTGCCAGCAGTTTAGAAGGGGGTGAGCAGTTCTTC. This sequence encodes CASSLEGGEQFF.

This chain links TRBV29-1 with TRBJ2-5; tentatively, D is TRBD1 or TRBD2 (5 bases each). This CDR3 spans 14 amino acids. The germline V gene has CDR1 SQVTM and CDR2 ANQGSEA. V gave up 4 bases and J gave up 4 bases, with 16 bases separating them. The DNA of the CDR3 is TGCAGCGTTGCCTCCGGGACCCAGGGAGAGACCCAGTACTTC. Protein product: CSVASGTQGETQYF.

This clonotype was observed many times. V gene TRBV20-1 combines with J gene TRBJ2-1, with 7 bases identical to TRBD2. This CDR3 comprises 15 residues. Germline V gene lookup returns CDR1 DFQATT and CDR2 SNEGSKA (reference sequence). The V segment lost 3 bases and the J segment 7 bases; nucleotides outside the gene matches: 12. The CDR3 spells CSASASGPSENEQFF. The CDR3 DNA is TGCAGTGCTAGCGCTAGCGGTCCAAGTGAGAATGAGCAGTTCTTC.

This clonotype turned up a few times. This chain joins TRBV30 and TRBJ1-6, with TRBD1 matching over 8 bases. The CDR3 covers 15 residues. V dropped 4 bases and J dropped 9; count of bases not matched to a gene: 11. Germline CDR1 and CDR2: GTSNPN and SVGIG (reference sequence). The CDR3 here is CAWTRTGTGGSPLHF. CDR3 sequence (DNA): TGTGCCTGGACTCGGACCGGGACAGGAGGTTCACCCCTCCACTTT. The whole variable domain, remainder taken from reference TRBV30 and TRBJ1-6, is SQTIHQWPATLVQPVGSPLSLECTVEGTSNPNLYWYRQAAGRGLQLLFYSVGIGQISSEVPQNLSASRPQDRQFILSSKKLLLSDSGFYLCAWTRTGTGGSPLHFGNGTRLTVT.

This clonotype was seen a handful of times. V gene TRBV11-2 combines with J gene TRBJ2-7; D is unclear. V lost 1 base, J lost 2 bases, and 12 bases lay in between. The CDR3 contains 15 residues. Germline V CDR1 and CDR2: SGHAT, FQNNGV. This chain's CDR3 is CASSLGQSVAYEQYF. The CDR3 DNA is TGTGCCAGCAGCTTAGGTCAGTCCGTGGCCTACGAGCAGTACTTC.

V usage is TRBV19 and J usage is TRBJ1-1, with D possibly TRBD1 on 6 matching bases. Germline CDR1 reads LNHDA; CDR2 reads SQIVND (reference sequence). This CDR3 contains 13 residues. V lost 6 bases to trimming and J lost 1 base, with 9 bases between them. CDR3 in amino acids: CASSYRENTEAFF. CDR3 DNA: TGTGCCAGTAGCTACAGGGAGAACACTGAAGCTTTCTTT.

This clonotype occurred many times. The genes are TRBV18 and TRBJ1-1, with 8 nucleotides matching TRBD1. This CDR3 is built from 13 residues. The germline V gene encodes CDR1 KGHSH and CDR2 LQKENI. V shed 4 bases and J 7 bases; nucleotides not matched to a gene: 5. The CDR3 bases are TGTGCCAGCTCACTCGACAGGGGTGGTGAAGCTTTCTTT. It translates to CASSLDRGGEAFF.

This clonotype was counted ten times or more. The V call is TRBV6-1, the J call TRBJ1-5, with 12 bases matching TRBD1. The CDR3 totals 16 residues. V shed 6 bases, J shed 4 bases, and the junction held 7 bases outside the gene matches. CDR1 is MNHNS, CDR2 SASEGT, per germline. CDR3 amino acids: CASRSGQGAKNQPQHF. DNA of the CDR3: TGTGCCAGCAGGTCGGGACAGGGGGCTAAGAATCAGCCCCAGCATTTT.

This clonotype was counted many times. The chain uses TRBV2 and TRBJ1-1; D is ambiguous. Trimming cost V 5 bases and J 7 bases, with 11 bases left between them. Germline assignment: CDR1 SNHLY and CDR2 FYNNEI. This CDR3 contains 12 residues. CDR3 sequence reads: CASSPGSDEAFF. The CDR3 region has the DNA TGTGCCAGCAGTCCTGGATCCGATGAAGCTTTCTTT.

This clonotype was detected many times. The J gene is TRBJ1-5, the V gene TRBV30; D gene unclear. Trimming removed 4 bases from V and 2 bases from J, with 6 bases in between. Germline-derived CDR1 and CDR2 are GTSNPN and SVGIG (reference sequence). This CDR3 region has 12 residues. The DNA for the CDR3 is TGTGCCTGGAACGACGGCAATCAGCCCCAGCATTTT. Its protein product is CAWNDGNQPQHF.

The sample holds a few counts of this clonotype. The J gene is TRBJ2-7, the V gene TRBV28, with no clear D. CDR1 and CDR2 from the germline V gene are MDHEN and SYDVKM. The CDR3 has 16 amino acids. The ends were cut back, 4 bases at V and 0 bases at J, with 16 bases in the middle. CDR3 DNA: TGTGCCAGCAGTTCCACCCAGACACGGCTCTCCTACGAGCAGTACTTC. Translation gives CASSSTQTRLSYEQYF.

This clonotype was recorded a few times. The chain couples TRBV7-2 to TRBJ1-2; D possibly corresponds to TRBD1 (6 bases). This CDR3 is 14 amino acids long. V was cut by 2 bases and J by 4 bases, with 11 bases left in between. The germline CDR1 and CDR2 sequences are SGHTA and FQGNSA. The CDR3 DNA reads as TGTGCCAGCAGCTTACACAGGGAGGCCTATGGCTACACCTTC. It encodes CASSLHREAYGYTF.